This T cell receptor beta chain was documented in a study of T cells in Graves' hyperthyroidism and ophthalmopathy. Findings of the study overall: Most clonotypes that expanded in the thyroid above 0.001 also showed up in blood. In simple terms, a model built on 13 V-J features told ophthalmopathy apart from stable hyperthyroidism.

This CDR3 has 13 residues. Germline CDR1 MNHEY, CDR2 SMNVEV (reference sequence). V was clipped by 8 bases and J by 1 base, with 11 bases between them. TCR beta CDR3 sequences were amplified from RNA transcripts. In the first-round RT-PCR of the TCR CDR3, the HTBI primer set was used. A single record per CDR3 protein comes from TCRdb applying MiXCR to the multiplex PCR reads. In the table there are some 360,000 distinct CDR3 sequences, around 13% of which are singletons. This clonotype was observed many times. Its antigen is as yet unknown. Patients were excluded for uncontrolled infection, other autoimmune disease, pregnancy or lactation. The PBMCs studied were ones that came from 8 to 10 ml fresh peripheral blood.

The sequence was obtained from a woman in her sixties or seventies with Graves' hyperthyroidism. Sequencing was performed on blood. This chain joins TRBV27 and TRBJ1-1; unclear D gene. CDR3 sequence: CASGLLGNTEAFF. In DNA form, the CDR3 reads TGTGCCAGCGGCCTATTGGGGAACACTGAAGCTTTCTTT.